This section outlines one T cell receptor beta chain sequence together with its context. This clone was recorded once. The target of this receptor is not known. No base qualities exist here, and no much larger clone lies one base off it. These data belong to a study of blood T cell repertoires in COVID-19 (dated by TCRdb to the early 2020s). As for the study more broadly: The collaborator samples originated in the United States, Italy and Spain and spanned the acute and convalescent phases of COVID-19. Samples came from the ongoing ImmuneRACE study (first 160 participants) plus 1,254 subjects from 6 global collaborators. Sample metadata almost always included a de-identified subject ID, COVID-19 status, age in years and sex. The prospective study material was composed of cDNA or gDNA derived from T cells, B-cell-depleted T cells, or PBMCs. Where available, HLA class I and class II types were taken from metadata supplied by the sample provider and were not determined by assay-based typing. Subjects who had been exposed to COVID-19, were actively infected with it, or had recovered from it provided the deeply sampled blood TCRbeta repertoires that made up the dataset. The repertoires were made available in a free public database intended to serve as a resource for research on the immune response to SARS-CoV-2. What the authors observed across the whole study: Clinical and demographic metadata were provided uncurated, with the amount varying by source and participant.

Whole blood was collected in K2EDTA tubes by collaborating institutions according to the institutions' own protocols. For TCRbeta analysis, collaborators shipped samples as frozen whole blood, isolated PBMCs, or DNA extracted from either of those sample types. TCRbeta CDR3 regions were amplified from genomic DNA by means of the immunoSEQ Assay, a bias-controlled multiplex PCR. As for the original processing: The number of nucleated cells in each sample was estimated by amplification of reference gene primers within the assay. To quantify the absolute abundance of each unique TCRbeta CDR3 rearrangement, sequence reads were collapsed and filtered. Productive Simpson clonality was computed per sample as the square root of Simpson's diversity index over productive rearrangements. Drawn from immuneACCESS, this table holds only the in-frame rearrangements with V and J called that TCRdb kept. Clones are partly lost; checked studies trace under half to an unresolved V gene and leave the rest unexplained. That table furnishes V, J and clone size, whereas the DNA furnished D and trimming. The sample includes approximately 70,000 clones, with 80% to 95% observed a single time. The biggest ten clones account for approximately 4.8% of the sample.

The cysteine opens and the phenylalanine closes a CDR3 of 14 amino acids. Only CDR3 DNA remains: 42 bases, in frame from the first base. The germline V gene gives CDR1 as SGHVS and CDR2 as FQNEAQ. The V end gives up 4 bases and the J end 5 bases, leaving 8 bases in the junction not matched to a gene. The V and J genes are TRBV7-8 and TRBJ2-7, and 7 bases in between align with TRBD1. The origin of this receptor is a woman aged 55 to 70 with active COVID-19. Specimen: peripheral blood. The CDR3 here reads CASSYVGGLNEQYF. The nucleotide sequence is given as TGTGCCAGCAGCTATGTAGGGGGCTTGAACGAGCAGTACTTC.